This T cell receptor (beta chain) was profiled in a study of Graves' ophthalmopathy and Graves' hyperthyroidism. V dropped 2 bases and J dropped 0 bases, with 13 bases sitting between them. CDR3 length: 16 amino acids. The germline CDR1 and CDR2 sequences are MNHEY and SVGEGT. This clonotype appeared many times. For repertoire sequencing, the TCR beta CDR3 regions were amplified from RNA transcripts. Second-round multiplex PCR came after a first-round RT-PCR that employed HTBI primers. TCRdb independently ran MiXCR on the multiplex PCR reads; one entry per CDR3 protein. Of fewer than 650,000 distinct CDR3 sequences in the sample, 22% were seen once.

Material for sequencing was peripheral blood. The V and J genes are TRBV6-2 or TRBV6-3 and TRBJ1-1, with no clear D. This clonotype was sampled from a woman under 30 with stable Graves' hyperthyroidism. Some clones in this sample may be carry-over from other donors' samples. This chain's CDR3 is CASSYEALGLNTEAFF. DNA for the CDR3: TGTGCCAGCAGTTACGAAGCTTTGGGGTTGAACACTGAAGCTTTCTTT.